Below, 32 T cell receptor beta chains from the same sample are listed, as sequenced in a study of shared clonotypes between healthy human individuals. CD45RO-negative, CCR7-selected cells formed the naive CD8 fraction, which excluded terminally differentiated effector memory CD45RA+ cells. Assay: immunoSEQ multiplex PCR; the TCRdb copy retains only in-frame clones and omits some. The sample has approximately 840,000 clones, 96% seen once. The sequenced sample was naive CD8+ T cells sorted from blood. These receptors were taken from a man younger than 40 in good health.

The chain couples TRBV28 to TRBJ1-1; D may be TRBD1 (6 bases). The CDR3 spans 13 residues. Trimming pared 3 bases from V and 3 bases from J, leaving 8 bases between. Germline assignment: CDR1 MDHEN and CDR2 SYDVKM. This CDR3 is CASSFPGDTEAFF. In nucleotides, the CDR3 is TGTGCCAGCAGTTTCCCAGGGGACACTGAAGCTTTCTTT.

The J gene is TRBJ2-2, the V gene TRBV18; TRBD1 might be the D (5 bases). The CDR3 sequence is 14 residues long. V was cut by 6 bases and J by 2 bases, with 10 bases left in between. Germline values: CDR1 KGHSH, CDR2 LQKENI. Written as DNA, the CDR3 is TGTGCCAGCTCTCTAGACAGTAACACCGGGGAGCTGTTTTTT. Translation: CASSLDSNTGELFF.

This clone showed up just once. The V and J genes are TRBV5-5 and TRBJ1-5; D perhaps matches TRBD1 (5 bases). V lost 5 bases to trimming and J lost 9 bases, with 18 bases between them. The CDR3 covers 14 residues. Germline assignment: CDR1 SGHKS and CDR2 YYEKEE (reference sequence). CDR3: CASSLRESTRPQHF. The CDR3, as DNA: TGTGCCAGCAGTCTCAGGGAATCGACGCGGCCCCAGCATTTT. Based on the CDR3 plus reference TRBV5-5 and TRBJ1-5, the full variable domain is DAGVTQSPTHLIKTRGQQVTLRCSPISGHKSVSWYQQVLGQGPQFIFQYYEKEERGRGNFPDRFSARQFPNYSSELNVNALLLGDSALYLCASSLRESTRPQHFGDGTRLSIL.

V is TRBV4-3 and J is TRBJ2-7; weak D call: TRBD1 (5 bases). V lost 4 bases to trimming and J lost 4 bases, with 11 bases between them. Germline CDR1 reads LGHNA; CDR2 reads YSLEER. CDR3 length equals 13 residues. The CDR3 loop is CASSPQKGYEQYF. Here the CDR3 DNA reads TGCGCCAGCAGCCCTCAAAAGGGGTACGAGCAGTACTTC.

The chain combines TRBV28 with TRBJ1-2; no firm D call. The CDR3 is 11 amino acids. V gave up 6 bases and J gave up 1 base, with 3 bases separating them. Looked up from germline, CDR1 is MDHEN and CDR2 is SYDVKM. The CDR3 DNA is TGTGCCAGCAGAAGTAACTATGGCTACACCTTC. It yields the protein CASRSNYGYTF.

The V gene is TRBV2, the J gene TRBJ2-1; D might be TRBD1 (6 bases). Germline assignment: CDR1 SNHLY and CDR2 FYNNEI. The CDR3 spans 10 residues. Trimming took off 6 bases at V and 12 bases at J, with 9 bases between the two ends. CDR3 amino acids: CASSPRGQFF. CDR3 nucleotide sequence: TGTGCCAGCAGCCCCAGGGGGCAGTTCTTC.

This clone has just one count. This chain uses TRBV10-3 with TRBJ2-2; D is uncertain. Germline V CDR1 and CDR2: ENHRY, SYGVKD. CDR3 length: 11 residues. V gave up 6 bases and J gave up 4 bases, with 3 bases separating them. The chain's CDR3 is CAIRTTGELFF. CDR3 DNA sequence: TGTGCCATCAGAACCACCGGGGAGCTGTTTTTT.

The chain couples TRBV6-1 to TRBJ2-7; no definite D call. CDR1 is MNHNS and CDR2 is SASEGT in the germline V gene. V dropped 0 bases and J dropped 3 bases, with 6 bases sitting between them. The CDR3 extends over 13 amino acids. CDR3 nucleotides: TGTGCCAGCAGTGAAGCGAGAATCTACGAGCAGTACTTC. Translated: CASSEARIYEQYF.

The rearrangement joins TRBV4-2 to TRBJ2-5; 9 bases align to TRBD1. Germline CDR1 and CDR2: LGHNA and YNFKEQ. V lost 0 bases, J lost 4 bases, and 3 bases stayed unmatched. This CDR3 contains 15 residues. The CDR3 bases are TGTGCCAGCAGCCAAGATCTGGGACAGGGAGAGACCCAGTACTTC. This encodes CASSQDLGQGETQYF.

In this sample, this clone turned up a few times. The chain has TRBV19 and TRBJ2-7; perhaps TRBD1 as D (5 bases). Germline V gene sequence: CDR1 LNHDA, CDR2 SQIVND (reference sequence). The V end was cut by 6 bases, the J end by 0 bases, with 12 bases between. This CDR3 comprises 14 residues. CDR3 loop: CASRQDSNSYEQYF. The CDR3 DNA follows: TGTGCCAGTAGGCAAGACAGCAACTCCTACGAGCAGTACTTC.

This rearrangement joins TRBV28 to TRBJ2-7; TRBD1 matches 7 bases. The CDR3 extends over 19 amino acids. The junction had 22 bases not matched to a gene; V was cut back by 4 bases and J by 4 bases. Germline CDR1 MDHEN, CDR2 SYDVKM. CDR3 region: CASSSITNRGTEFPYEQYF. The CDR3 coding sequence is TGTGCCAGCAGTTCCATAACGAACAGGGGCACGGAGTTTCCTTACGAGCAGTACTTC.

The chain carries TRBV4-1 and TRBJ2-7; D gene unclear. V lost 0 bases, J lost 3 bases, and 9 bases lay in between. The CDR3 is 14 residues long. From germline, CDR1 is MGHRA and CDR2 YSYEKL. The chain's CDR3 is CASSQDRHVYEQYF. In nucleotides, the CDR3 is TGCGCCAGCAGCCAAGATCGTCATGTCTACGAGCAGTACTTC.

This sequence joins TRBV5-1 and TRBJ2-1; TRBD2 matches at 8 bases. This CDR3 region has 18 residues. CDR1 is SGHRS and CDR2 is YFSETQ in the germline V gene. Trimming took 2 bases from V and 5 from J; bases not matched to a gene: 15. CDR3 sequence (DNA): TGCGCCAGCAGCTTAATTGGGCTAGCGGGCCCCCCTGACAATGAGCAGTTCTTC. The encoded protein is CASSLIGLAGPPDNEQFF. Complete variable domain (other parts from reference TRBV5-1 and TRBJ2-1): KAGVTQTPRYLIKTRGQQVTLSCSPISGHRSVSWYQQTPGQGLQFLFEYFSETQRNKGNFPGRFSGRQFSNSRSEMNVSTLELGDSALYLCASSLIGLAGPPDNEQFFGPGTRLTVL.

This clone appeared a single time. Here the CDR3 reads CSVSTESSYEQYF. CDR3 sequence (DNA): TGCAGCGTTTCGACGGAGAGCTCCTACGAGCAGTACTTC. V usage is TRBV29-1 and J usage is TRBJ2-7; the D is unclear. Trimming took 5 bases from V and 0 from J, leaving 11 bases between them. Looked up from germline, CDR1 is SQVTM and CDR2 is ANQGSEA. This CDR3 spans 13 amino acids.

The J gene is TRBJ1-4, the V gene TRBV30; 9 bases are a match to TRBD1. V was clipped by 3 bases and J by 0 bases; unmatched bases: 5. This CDR3 has 16 residues. Germline lookup yields CDR1 GTSNPN and CDR2 SVGIG (reference sequence). The CDR3 is CAWRDRGFSTNEKLFF. The CDR3 nucleotides read TGTGCCTGGAGAGACAGGGGGTTCTCAACTAATGAAAAACTGTTTTTT.

The genes are TRBV5-4 and TRBJ2-1, with D possibly being TRBD2 (5 bases). The CDR3 is 15 amino acids. CDR1 is SGHNT and CDR2 is YYREEE in the germline V gene (reference sequence). Between the trimmed V and J ends, which lost 4 bases and 5 bases, there was a span of 16 bases. This chain's CDR3 is CASSLLSSSNNEQFF. Written as DNA, the CDR3 is TGTGCCAGCAGCCTCCTATCTAGCAGCAACAATGAGCAGTTCTTC.

This chain links TRBV14 with TRBJ2-7, with D possibly TRBD1 on 5 matching bases. The CDR3 loop spans 16 amino acids. Per the germline V gene, CDR1 is SGHDN and CDR2 is FVKESK. Trimming took off 4 bases at V and 3 bases at J, with 19 bases between the two ends. The CDR3 nucleotides are TGTGCCAGCAGCCCAAGAGCAGGGTCCGTGAACTACGAGCAGTACTTC. It specifies CASSPRAGSVNYEQYF.

This chain uses TRBV27 with TRBJ2-7; D ambiguous. CDR3 length: 15 residues. V was cut by 0 bases and J by 0 bases, with 9 bases left in between. Per the germline V gene, CDR1 is MNHEY and CDR2 is SMNVEV (reference sequence). The CDR3 loop reads CASSLSVGNSYEQYF. In DNA form, the CDR3 reads TGTGCCAGCAGTTTATCGGTCGGAAACTCCTACGAGCAGTACTTC.

The chain recombines TRBV27 with TRBJ2-3; D gene unclear. The length of the CDR3 is 12 residues. Germline assignment: CDR1 MNHEY and CDR2 SMNVEV (reference sequence). V gave up 6 bases and J gave up 5 bases, with 9 bases separating them. The CDR3 region is CASSHFRDTQYF. The CDR3 DNA is TGTGCCAGCAGCCATTTTCGAGATACGCAGTATTTT.

V and J are TRBV29-1 and TRBJ2-1, with TRBD1 matching over 7 bases. The CDR3 runs 14 residues. J was trimmed by 4 bases and V by 7 bases; bases with no gene match: 10. CDR1 and CDR2 from the germline V gene are SQVTM and ANQGSEA. In DNA form, the CDR3 reads TGCAGCGCTACCTTGGGACAGCTATACAATGAGCAGTTCTTC. The encoded protein is CSATLGQLYNEQFF.

V usage is TRBV4-2 and J usage is TRBJ2-3; 10 positions match TRBD2. J was trimmed by 0 bases and V by 1 base; bases with no gene match: 7. Germline V gene lookup returns CDR1 LGHNA and CDR2 YNFKEQ. The CDR3 is 18 amino acids. CDR3 in amino acids: CASSQGLAGVSSTDTQYF. The CDR3 DNA sequence: TGTGCCAGCAGCCAAGGGCTAGCGGGAGTGTCTAGCACAGATACGCAGTATTTT.

The chain is built from TRBV5-6 and TRBJ1-1; D uncertain. V was clipped by 6 bases and J by 1 base, with 10 bases between them. The CDR3 length is 13 residues. Germline CDR1 is SGHDT and CDR2 is YYEEEE. As DNA, the CDR3 is TGTGCCAGCAATGAGGGCGCGAACACTGAAGCTTTCTTT. Its translation is CASNEGANTEAFF.

The chain carries TRBV4-1 and TRBJ2-7, with D uncertain. This CDR3 has 16 residues. Germline loops: CDR1 MGHRA, CDR2 YSYEKL. V dropped 3 bases and J dropped 5 bases, with 20 bases sitting between them. The CDR3 DNA sequence: TGCGCCAGCAGCCAGGAATCCGCCCCGACTTCAGACGAGCAGTACTTC. Its protein is CASSQESAPTSDEQYF.

The V call is TRBV7-9, the J call TRBJ2-3, with 10 bases that match TRBD1. The CDR3 loop spans 16 amino acids. CDR1 and CDR2 from the germline V gene are SEHNR and FQNEAQ (reference sequence). V trimming: 4 bases; J trimming: 2 bases; junction bases outside the gene matches: 6. The CDR3 is CASSWGTGEVTDTQYF. The CDR3, as DNA: TGTGCCAGCAGCTGGGGGACAGGGGAGGTCACAGATACGCAGTATTTT.

The chain couples TRBV28 to TRBJ2-1; 12 bases are a match to TRBD2. Germline assignment: CDR1 MDHEN and CDR2 SYDVKM. The CDR3 has 18 residues. Trimming cost V 0 bases and J 9 bases; bases outside gene matches: 12. The CDR3 region has the DNA TGTGCCAGCAGTTTATGGATGACTAGCGGGAGCCTTGCGGGTGAGCAGTTCTTC. It translates to CASSLWMTSGSLAGEQFF.

This clone was found once. The chain links TRBV10-3 to TRBJ2-7; TRBD1 is a possible D gene (6 bases). Trimming left V 6 bases short and J 2 bases short, with 20 bases between. CDR3 length equals 16 residues. CDR1 and CDR2 (germline): ENHRY, SYGVKD. The CDR3 here is CAIRDTGRSSPYEQYF. The CDR3 nucleotides read TGTGCCATCAGGGATACAGGGCGGAGCTCTCCCTACGAGCAGTACTTC.

This chain joins TRBV7-8 and TRBJ2-2, with TRBD1 matching 8 bases. This CDR3 has 17 amino acids. V lost 2 bases and J lost 6; bases outside the gene matches: 11. CDR1 SGHVS and CDR2 FQNEAQ come from the germline V gene. The CDR3 protein is CASSLYPGTGGAGELFF. The CDR3 coding sequence is TGTGCCAGCAGCTTATATCCAGGGACAGGCGGCGCCGGGGAGCTGTTTTTT.

This chain links TRBV4-3 with TRBJ2-2; possibly TRBD1 for D (6 bases). Per the germline V gene, CDR1 is LGHNA and CDR2 is YSLEER. V was clipped by 5 bases and J by 7 bases, with 17 bases between them. The CDR3 is 15 residues long. In DNA form, the CDR3 reads TGCGCCAGCAGCGATGCAGCCGGGACAAACGGGGAGCTGTTTTTT. This codes for CASSDAAGTNGELFF.

This chain connects TRBV29-1 to TRBJ2-1; 9 bases line up with TRBD2. The CDR3 is 13 amino acids. Trimming removed 4 bases from V and 9 bases from J; junction bases left unmatched: 7. Germline V lookup: CDR1 SQVTM, CDR2 ANQGSEA. This CDR3 is CSVVREGRGEQFF. CDR3 coding DNA: TGCAGCGTTGTGCGGGAGGGCCGGGGTGAGCAGTTCTTC.

The chain is built from TRBV10-3 and TRBJ1-1; maybe TRBD1 (5 bases). Per germline, CDR1 ENHRY and CDR2 SYGVKD. CDR3 length: 16 amino acids. Deletions cut 6 bases from V and 0 bases from J, with 17 bases between. CDR3 in amino acids: CAIRPMVGEMNTEAFF. As DNA, the CDR3 is TGTGCCATCAGGCCGATGGTAGGGGAAATGAACACTGAAGCTTTCTTT.

The chain links TRBV19 to TRBJ2-2; TRBD2 matches 12 bases. The length of the CDR3 is 17 residues. CDR1 is LNHDA, CDR2 SQIVND, per germline (reference sequence). Trimming cost V 1 base and J 6 bases; bases outside gene matches: 6. This CDR3 is CASSIGAGTSGSGELFF. Written as DNA, the CDR3 is TGTGCCAGTAGTATAGGGGCCGGGACTAGCGGGTCCGGGGAGCTGTTTTTT.

The rearrangement joins TRBV7-9 to TRBJ2-1; 10 bases are a match to TRBD2. Germline CDR1 SEHNR, CDR2 FQNEAQ (reference sequence). This CDR3 spans 17 amino acids. Trimming took 1 base from V and 3 from J; bases not matched to a gene: 6. This chain's CDR3 is CASSLGVSGRNYNEQFF. The CDR3 DNA follows: TGTGCCAGCAGCTTAGGGGTTAGCGGGAGGAACTACAATGAGCAGTTCTTC.